The 11 T cell receptor beta chains presented below share a single source sample, sequenced in a study of blood T cells in healthy people across ages (dated by TCRdb to the mid-2010s). Library generation was performed with 5' RACE. Sequencing took place on an Illumina HiSeq 2500. A second PCR of roughly 6 to 12 cycles was performed with a sample-barcoded 5' primer and a J-beta primer mix. In TCRdb, the public reads were trimmed at Q25 with fastp and aligned with MiXCR, with productive beta chains retained. One record per CDR3 amino acid sequence lists the most common genes and DNA. The sample has around 800,000 distinct CDR3 sequences on record, approximately 59% of them singletons. The ten top clones hold 28% of the sample. Sample: blood. These receptors were taken from a man aged 25-45 years in good health.

The chain has TRBV28 and TRBJ1-6; TRBD1 matches at 7 bases. Looked up from germline, CDR1 is MDHEN and CDR2 is SYDVKM. The length of the CDR3 is 14 residues. The V gene end was trimmed by 11 bases and the J gene end by 9 bases; junction bases not matched to a gene: 13. The CDR3 nucleotides read TGTGCCTCGTCGAGGGGGCCAAGCTCTTCACCCCTCCACTTT. Amino acids: CASSRGPSSSPLHF.

V gene TRBV4-1 combines with J gene TRBJ2-1; maybe TRBD1 (6 bases). Trimming took off 4 bases at V and 9 bases at J, with 10 bases between the two ends. CDR3 size: 12 residues. CDR1 and CDR2 (germline): MGHRA, YSYEKL. The CDR3 sequence: CASSPQGAEQFF. CDR3 in DNA: TGCGCCAGCAGCCCACAGGGCGCTGAGCAGTTCTTC.

Comments on this clonotype: One end of the junction fails to match germline, which may point to a read error. The gene calls are TRBV28 and TRBJ2-1; 11 bases are a match to TRBD2. The CDR3 is 15 amino acids. CDR1 and CDR2 (germline): MDHEN, SYDVKM. CDR3 in amino acids: CASSSPLAGGNKQFF. CDR3 nucleotides: TGTGCCAGCAGCTCCCCCCTAGCGGGGGGCAATAAGCAGTTCTTC.

This chain links TRBV12-3 or TRBV12-4 with TRBJ1-4; a possible D gene is TRBD1 (5 bases). Trimming took 6 bases from V and 8 from J, leaving 13 bases between them. The CDR3 is 13 residues long. The CDR3, as DNA: TGTGCCAGCAGCCAGGGTGGAGCGGAAAAACTGTTTTTT. Translated: CASSQGGAEKLFF.

The genes are TRBV7-2 and TRBJ1-2, with D maybe TRBD1 (5 bases). CDR3 size: 14 residues. The V gene lost 0 bases and the J gene lost 8 bases, with 13 bases spanning the gap. Germline CDR1 is SGHTA and CDR2 is FQGNSA. CDR3 sequence (DNA): TGTGCCAGCAGCTTAGCTAAGGACATAGGCGGCTACACCTTC. As protein: CASSLAKDIGGYTF. The entire variable domain, with the rest obtained from reference TRBV7-2 and TRBJ1-2, is as follows: GAGVSQSPSNKVTEKGKDVELRCDPISGHTALYWYRQSLGQGLEFLIYFQGNSAPDKSGLPSDRFSAERTGGSVSTLTIQRTQQEDSAVYLCASSLAKDIGGYTFGSGTRLTVV.

This rearrangement joins TRBV21-1 to TRBJ2-4; the table's TRBD1 call for D was not verified on the DNA. The DNA end is a closer match to TRBJ2-7, so the J assignment may be wrong. TRBV21-1 is flagged as a pseudogene. The CDR3 spans 15 residues. The CDR3 sequence is CASSSGRGYNYEQYF. For the CDR3, the DNA is TGTGCCAGCAGCAGCGGACGGGGATATAACTACGAGCAGTACTTC.

The rearrangement joins TRBV15 to TRBJ2-4, with D tentatively TRBD2 (5 bases). The better agreement between TRBJ2-7 and the DNA end casts doubt on the J call. This CDR3 spans 13 amino acids. Germline CDR1 and CDR2: LNHNV and YYDKDF (reference sequence). CDR3 in amino acids: CATSSHGAYEQYF. CDR3 sequence (DNA): TGTGCCACCAGCAGCCACGGGGCCTACGAGCAGTACTTC.

The rearrangement uses TRBV5-1 and TRBJ2-7; 9 bases are a match to TRBD1. Germline CDR1 is SGHRS and CDR2 is YFSETQ. The CDR3 sequence is 15 residues long. V lost 4 bases and J lost 7; bases outside the gene matches: 12. The CDR3 reads CASSTRTGAVREQYF. CDR3 coding DNA: TGCGCCAGCAGCACACGGACAGGGGCCGTGAGGGAGCAGTACTTC.

V gene TRBV6-5 combines with J gene TRBJ2-3, with D perhaps assigned TRBD1 or TRBD2 (5 bases each). The CDR3 consists of 15 residues. Germline CDR1 and CDR2: MNHEY and SVGAGI. Trimming pared 6 bases from V and 2 bases from J, leaving 15 bases between. The CDR3 here is CASRDPGAPTDTQYF. The CDR3 DNA reads TGTGCCAGCAGAGACCCCGGGGCACCCACAGATACGCAGTATTTT.

The genes are TRBV29-1 and TRBJ2-7; D is tentatively TRBD1 or TRBD2 (6 bases each). The germline V gene encodes CDR1 SQVTM and CDR2 ANQGSEA. Trimming took off 6 bases at V and 5 bases at J, with 17 bases between the two ends. This CDR3 has 13 amino acids. CDR3 sequence reads: CSVSTGASDEQYF. The CDR3, as DNA: TGCAGCGTCTCGACGGGGGCTAGCGACGAGCAGTACTTC.

This clonotype was counted a few times. The rearrangement joins TRBV29-1 to TRBJ2-3; TRBD1 matches 8 bases. V gave up 6 bases and J gave up 4 bases; unmatched junction bases: 9. The germline gives CDR1 SQVTM, CDR2 ANQGSEA. The CDR3 totals 14 residues. DNA for the CDR3: TGCAGCGTGGAGGACAGGGAATCCCCAGATACGCAGTATTTT. This translates into CSVEDRESPDTQYF.